These 6 T cell receptor beta chains came from one sample sequenced in a study of cytomegalovirus exposure and HLA in healthy donors. The PCR contained 60 Vbeta and 13 Jbeta primers. The protocol was immunoSEQ multiplex PCR, while the TCRdb copy is restricted to in-frame clones and leaves out a portion. The data show fewer than 150,000 clones, under 70% seen once. Sequencing was carried out using PBMCs. All receptors derive from a man between 18 and 29 years old in good health and CMV-seropositive.

This clone has at least ten counts. The rearrangement uses TRBV28 and TRBJ2-5, with D possibly being TRBD2 (6 bases). The CDR3 spans 15 residues. V was pared by 4 bases and J by 4 bases, with 16 bases between. Germline V gives CDR1 MDHEN, CDR2 SYDVKM. CDR3 nucleotides: TGTGCCAGCAGTTCTGACGAAGACGGGAGAGAGACCCAGTACTTC. Translating gives CASSSDEDGRETQYF.

The chain carries TRBV11-3 and TRBJ2-7, with 12 bases identical to TRBD1. V lost 5 bases to trimming and J lost 6 bases; unmatched junction nucleotides: 5. Germline values: CDR1 SGHNT, CDR2 YENEEA. The CDR3 has 14 residues. In DNA form, the CDR3 reads TGTGCCAGCAGCCCCGGGACAGGGGGCGTCGAGCAGTACTTC. Translating gives CASSPGTGGVEQYF. The variable domain in full, completed from reference TRBV11-3 and TRBJ2-7, reads EAGVVQSPRYKIIEKKQPVAFWCNPISGHNTLYWYLQNLGQGPELLIRYENEEAVDDSQLPKDRFSAERLKGVDSTLKIQPAELGDSAVYLCASSPGTGGVEQYFGPGTRLTVT.

V gene TRBV30 combines with J gene TRBJ2-7; 8 bases map to TRBD2. The CDR3 covers 14 residues. The germline CDR1 and CDR2 sequences are GTSNPN and SVGIG (reference sequence). Trimming took 5 bases from V and 1 from J; bases not matched to a gene: 7. In DNA form, the CDR3 reads TGTGCCTGGGGGGGGGCGGGGGGATCCTACGAGCAGTACTTC. Translated: CAWGGAGGSYEQYF.

The CDR3 spells CASSYRGRRHNEQFF. The DNA for the CDR3 is TGTGCCAGCAGTTACAGGGGGCGCCGCCACAATGAGCAGTTCTTC. V usage is TRBV28 and J usage is TRBJ2-1; 9 bases fit TRBD1. The CDR3 runs to 15 residues. V shed 4 bases and J 5 bases; nucleotides not matched to a gene: 6. Per germline, CDR1 MDHEN and CDR2 SYDVKM.

V is TRBV27 and J is TRBJ1-4, with D perhaps TRBD1 (6 bases). The CDR3 spans 14 residues. Germline lookup yields CDR1 MNHEY and CDR2 SMNVEV (reference sequence). V lost 5 bases to trimming and J lost 7 bases, with 14 bases between them. CDR3 nucleotide sequence: TGTGCCAGCAGTCCAGGGGTTGCGGGTGAAAAACTGTTTTTT. It is translated as CASSPGVAGEKLFF.

This clone was picked up one time. The V and J genes are TRBV7-9 and TRBJ2-7; the D gene is possibly TRBD1 (6 bases). Germline values: CDR1 SEHNR, CDR2 FQNEAQ (reference sequence). Trimming cost V 5 bases and J 2 bases, with 25 bases left between them. The CDR3 contains 18 residues. The CDR3 reads CASSPAGGVLRNPYEQYF. The DNA of the CDR3 is TGTGCCAGCAGCCCCGCTGGGGGCGTACTACGAAACCCCTACGAGCAGTACTTC.